The clone carrying this T cell receptor beta chain was observed a handful of times. From germline, CDR1 is KGHSH and CDR2 LQKENI. The CDR3 length is 15 residues. The V and J ends lost 2 bases and 4 bases, in that order; junction bases with no gene match: 4. This sample was included in a study of blood T cell repertoires in COVID-19. Study details: Specimens from acute and convalescent COVID-19 originated in the United States, Italy and Spain. The analysed material was cDNA or gDNA that came from T cells, B-cell-depleted T cells, or PBMCs.

Authors' data handling: Amplified reference gene primers provided the basis for estimating nucleated cell counts. Clones were sequenced by immunoSEQ multiplex PCR, and TCRdb holds only the in-frame ones, with some missing. V and J calls and clone size are given by that table; D and trimming were obtained from the DNA. The sample lists about 110,000 clones; 76% were seen once. Recruited during active infection, patients (from Seattle) were subsequently followed longitudinally. This rearrangement joins TRBV18 to TRBJ2-1; 8 bases fit TRBD2. The receptor's source is a man at least 80 years old with COVID-19, enrolled during active disease. Sequenced material: peripheral blood. The CDR3 DNA reads as TGTGCCAGCTCACCAACACTAGCGGTTTACAATGAGCAGTTCTTC. It yields the protein CASSPTLAVYNEQFF.